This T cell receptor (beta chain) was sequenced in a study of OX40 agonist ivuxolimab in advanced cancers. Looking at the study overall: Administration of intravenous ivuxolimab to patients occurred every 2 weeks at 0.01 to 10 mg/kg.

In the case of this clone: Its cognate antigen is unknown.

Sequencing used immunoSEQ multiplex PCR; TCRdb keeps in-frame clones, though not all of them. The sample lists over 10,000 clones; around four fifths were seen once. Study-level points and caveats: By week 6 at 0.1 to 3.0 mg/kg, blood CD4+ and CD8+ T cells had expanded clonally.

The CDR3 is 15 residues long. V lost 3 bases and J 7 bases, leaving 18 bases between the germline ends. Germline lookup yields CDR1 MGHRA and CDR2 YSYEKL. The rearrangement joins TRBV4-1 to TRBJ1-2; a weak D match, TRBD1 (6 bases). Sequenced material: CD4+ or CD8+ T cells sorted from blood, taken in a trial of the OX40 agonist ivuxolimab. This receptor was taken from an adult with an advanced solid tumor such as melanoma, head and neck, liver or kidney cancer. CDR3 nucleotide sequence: TGCGCCAGCAGCCACTCTGGGGGACTGGGGGCTGGCTACACCTTC. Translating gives CASSHSGGLGAGYTF.